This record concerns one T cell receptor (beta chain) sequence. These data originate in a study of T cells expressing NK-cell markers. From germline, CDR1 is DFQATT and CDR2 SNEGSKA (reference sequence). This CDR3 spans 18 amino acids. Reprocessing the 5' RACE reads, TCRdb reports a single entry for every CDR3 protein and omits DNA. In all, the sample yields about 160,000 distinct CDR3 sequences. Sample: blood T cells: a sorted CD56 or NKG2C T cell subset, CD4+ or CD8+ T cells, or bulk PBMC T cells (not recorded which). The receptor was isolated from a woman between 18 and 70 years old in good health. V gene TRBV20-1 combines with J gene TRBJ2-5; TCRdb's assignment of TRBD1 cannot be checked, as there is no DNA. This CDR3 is CSARPIGTGGFSQETQYF.